This record looks at one T cell receptor beta chain sequence and its context. Its antigen is not identified. CDR3 length: 14 amino acids. V shed 5 bases and J 4 bases; nucleotides not matched to a gene: 5. Germline loops: CDR1 SGHTA, CDR2 FQGNSA. This sample stems from a study of T-cell memory formation after mild COVID-19. Study conclusions and caveats: The study found balanced CD4/CD8 in clones contracting day 15 to 85 and a CD4+ lean in later expanders. Pre-infection memory showed some responding clones, and this suggested that cross-reactive memory joined. Mostly located in CM and EM were contracting CD4+ clones, with contracting CD8+ clones located in EMRA.

5'RACE primed at constant segments yielded TCR alpha and TCR beta cDNA libraries bearing sample barcodes and UMIs. MiXCR, run by TCRdb on the 5' RACE reads, gives a single entry per CDR3 protein. The data contain fewer than 350,000 distinct CDR3 sequences, around a sixth of them singletons. The source of this sequence is a man aged 18 to 29 who had mild COVID-19 (a few samples of this study predate the infection). Cell type and time point are not known. The specimen was PBMCs or a T cell subset sorted from them (not recorded which). The V call is TRBV7-2, the J call TRBJ2-5; 9 nucleotides match TRBD2. The CDR3 DNA sequence: TGTGCCAGCAGCCGAAGCGGGGGGTTAGAGACCCAGTACTTC. Translating it yields CASSRSGGLETQYF.